Listed below are T cell receptor beta chains from one sample, sequenced in a study of T-cell reconstitution after alpha-beta-depleted transplantation in children. One entry per CDR3 protein results from TCRdb running MiXCR on the PCR reads. The sample has about 460,000 distinct CDR3 sequences; under 15% are singletons. Sequenced material: PBMCs from the stem cell graft donor, taken from the stem cell graft. The receptors originated from a human donor who donated a stem cell graft to a child with combined immunodeficiency. Each CDR3 is given with its conserved first and last residue. Each record gives: V gene, clone size, D gene, J gene, CDR3 protein, CDR3 DNA. D genes are given only for firm matches. Expanded clones get a size class; other rows say once, few or many, or leave the size out.

V gene: TRBV28
clone size: NA
D gene: NA
J gene: TRBJ2-5
CDR3 protein: CASSFVGVGETQYF
CDR3 DNA: TGTGCCAGCAGTTTCGTCGGGGTGGGAGAGACCCAGTACTTC

V gene: TRBV18
clone size: many
D gene: NA
J gene: TRBJ2-7
CDR3 protein: CASSPRGYEQYF
CDR3 DNA: TGCGCCAGCAGTCCTCGTGGGTACGAGCAGTACTTC

V gene: TRBV12-3/TRBV12-4
clone size: few
D gene: TRBD2
J gene: TRBJ2-4
CDR3 protein: CASSLGTKKNIQYF
CDR3 DNA: TGTGCCAGCAGTCTCGGGACTAAAAAAAACATTCAGTACTTC

V gene: TRBV12-3/TRBV12-4
clone size: many
D gene: NA
J gene: TRBJ1-5
CDR3 protein: CASSAAVQPQHF
CDR3 DNA: TGTGCCAGCAGCGCCGCGGTTCAGCCCCAGCATTTT

V gene: TRBV20-1
clone size: many
D gene: NA
J gene: TRBJ2-7
CDR3 protein: CSARYGVSNSYEQYF
CDR3 DNA: TGCAGTGCTAGGTATGGGGTATCGAACTCCTACGAGCAGTACTTC

V gene: TRBV28
clone size: NA
D gene: NA
J gene: TRBJ2-7
CDR3 protein: CASSNDIAPSYEQYF
CDR3 DNA: TGTGCCAGCAGTAACGACATCGCCCCTTCCTACGAGCAGTACTTC

V gene: TRBV5-1
clone size: NA
D gene: NA
J gene: TRBJ1-6
CDR3 protein: CASSLGQTYNSPLHF
CDR3 DNA: TGCGCCAGCAGCTTAGGACAGACTTATAATTCACCCCTCCACTTT

V gene: TRBV11-1
clone size: NA
D gene: TRBD2
J gene: TRBJ2-5
CDR3 protein: CASSSVGLADLYLQETQYF
CDR3 DNA: TGTGCCAGCAGCTCGGTAGGACTAGCGGACCTGTATCTCCAAGAGACCCAGTACTTC

V gene: TRBV15
clone size: few
D gene: NA
J gene: TRBJ2-3
CDR3 protein: CASENKLTHTDTQYF
CDR3 DNA: TGTGCCAGCGAGAATAAGTTGACCCACACAGATACGCAGTATTTT

V gene: TRBV29-1
clone size: many
D gene: NA
J gene: TRBJ1-1
CDR3 protein: CSVTKSEAFF
CDR3 DNA: TGCAGCGTCACCAAATCTGAAGCTTTCTTT

V gene: TRBV12-3/TRBV12-4
clone size: few
D gene: NA
J gene: TRBJ2-5
CDR3 protein: CASSLLGSETQYF
CDR3 DNA: TGTGCCAGCAGTTTATTGGGCTCCGAGACCCAGTACTTC

V gene: TRBV5-5
clone size: many
D gene: NA
J gene: TRBJ2-2
CDR3 protein: CASSLPDWTSSGELFF
CDR3 DNA: TGTGCCAGCAGCTTGCCAGATTGGACCAGTTCAGGGGAGCTGTTTTTT

V gene: TRBV3-1
clone size: NA
D gene: TRBD2
J gene: TRBJ2-5
CDR3 protein: CASSQDVGRRESPETQYF
CDR3 DNA: TGTGCCAGCAGCCAAGACGTTGGACGGCGGGAGTCCCCAGAGACCCAGTACTTC

V gene: TRBV28
clone size: NA
D gene: NA
J gene: TRBJ2-7
CDR3 protein: CATAGNEFDLGEQYF
CDR3 DNA: TGTGCCACCGCCGGGAACGAATTCGATCTGGGGGAGCAGTACTTC

V gene: TRBV5-1
clone size: few
D gene: TRBD1
J gene: TRBJ1-2
CDR3 protein: CASSETGLVVSGYTF
CDR3 DNA: TGCGCCAGCAGCGAGACAGGGTTAGTGGTGAGTGGCTACACCTTC

V gene: TRBV18
clone size: few
D gene: NA
J gene: TRBJ2-5
CDR3 protein: CASSPRARGETQYF
CDR3 DNA: TGTGCCAGCTCACCCAGAGCTAGGGGCGAGACCCAGTACTTC

V gene: TRBV10-3
clone size: many
D gene: TRBD2
J gene: TRBJ2-4
CDR3 protein: CAISPGLAGAKNIQYF
CDR3 DNA: TGTGCCATCAGTCCGGGACTAGCGGGCGCCAAAAACATTCAGTACTTC

V gene: TRBV4-3
clone size: many
D gene: NA
J gene: TRBJ2-2
CDR3 protein: CASSQARGPRTGELFF
CDR3 DNA: TGCGCCAGCAGCCAAGCTAGGGGCCCCAGGACCGGGGAGCTGTTTTTT

V gene: TRBV5-1
clone size: few
D gene: NA
J gene: TRBJ2-2
CDR3 protein: CASSPREGTGELFF
CDR3 DNA: TGCGCCAGCAGCCCGCGAGAAGGCACCGGGGAGCTGTTTTTT

V gene: TRBV20-1
clone size: few
D gene: NA
J gene: TRBJ2-1
CDR3 protein: CSARGDAASSYNEQFF
CDR3 DNA: TGCAGTGCTAGAGGCGATGCTGCCAGCTCCTACAATGAGCAGTTCTTC

V gene: TRBV15
clone size: few
D gene: TRBD1
J gene: TRBJ2-3
CDR3 protein: CATSRGSPGQGTDTQYF
CDR3 DNA: TGTGCCACCAGCAGAGGATCCCCCGGACAGGGGACAGATACGCAGTATTTT

V gene: TRBV30
clone size: few
D gene: TRBD1
J gene: TRBJ2-7
CDR3 protein: CAWTRGQVSYEQYF
CDR3 DNA: TGTGCCTGGACCCGCGGACAGGTCTCCTACGAGCAGTACTTC

V gene: TRBV6-1
clone size: many
D gene: TRBD1
J gene: TRBJ1-2
CDR3 protein: CASTDRGPYYGYTF
CDR3 DNA: TGTGCCAGCACCGACAGGGGGCCGTACTATGGCTACACCTTC

V gene: TRBV18
clone size: NA
D gene: NA
J gene: TRBJ2-5
CDR3 protein: CASLELMEQTQYF
CDR3 DNA: TGTGCCAGCTTGGAACTCATGGAACAGACCCAGTACTTC

V gene: TRBV6-5
clone size: few
D gene: TRBD1
J gene: TRBJ2-7
CDR3 protein: CASSYGRRGLTHEQYF
CDR3 DNA: TGTGCCAGCAGTTACGGCCGCAGGGGGCTTACCCACGAGCAGTACTTC

V gene: TRBV7-9
clone size: few
D gene: NA
J gene: TRBJ1-4
CDR3 protein: CASSPDSNEKLFF
CDR3 DNA: TGTGCCAGCAGCCCGGACAGTAATGAAAAACTGTTTTTT

V gene: TRBV7-9
clone size: few
D gene: NA
J gene: TRBJ1-2
CDR3 protein: CASSSLPGFTNYGYTF
CDR3 DNA: TGTGCCAGCAGCTCCCTCCCAGGGTTTACTAACTATGGCTACACCTTC

V gene: TRBV4-1
clone size: many
D gene: TRBD2
J gene: TRBJ2-1
CDR3 protein: CASSHGLDAEQFF
CDR3 DNA: TGCGCCAGCAGCCATGGACTAGACGCTGAGCAGTTCTTC

V gene: TRBV9
clone size: many
D gene: NA
J gene: TRBJ2-1
CDR3 protein: CASSTSDGNEQFF
CDR3 DNA: TGTGCCAGCAGCACCTCGGACGGCAATGAGCAGTTCTTC

V gene: TRBV12-3/TRBV12-4
clone size: many
D gene: TRBD2
J gene: TRBJ2-3
CDR3 protein: CASSLGTSGSTDTQYF
CDR3 DNA: TGTGCCAGCAGTTTGGGGACTAGCGGGAGCACAGATACGCAGTATTTT

V gene: TRBV19
clone size: once
D gene: TRBD1
J gene: TRBJ2-1
CDR3 protein: CASRQGWSGRPNNEQFF
CDR3 DNA: TGTGCCAGCCGACAGGGTTGGTCCGGTCGCCCAAATAATGAGCAGTTCTTC

V gene: TRBV13
clone size: NA
D gene: NA
J gene: TRBJ1-1
CDR3 protein: CASSLGTENTEAFF
CDR3 DNA: TGTGCCAGCAGCTTAGGGACCGAGAACACTGAAGCTTTCTTT

V gene: TRBV9
clone size: few
D gene: TRBD1
J gene: TRBJ2-7
CDR3 protein: CASSVDYRGAYEQYF
CDR3 DNA: TGTGCCAGCAGCGTAGACTACAGGGGTGCCTACGAGCAGTACTTC

V gene: TRBV12-3/TRBV12-4
clone size: few
D gene: NA
J gene: TRBJ2-3
CDR3 protein: CASSLEGPVDTQYF
CDR3 DNA: TGTGCCAGCAGTTTAGAGGGCCCAGTAGATACGCAGTATTTT

V gene: TRBV7-2
clone size: many
D gene: TRBD2
J gene: TRBJ2-1
CDR3 protein: CASSFGTTNEQFF
CDR3 DNA: TGTGCCAGCAGCTTCGGGACTACTAATGAGCAGTTCTTC

V gene: TRBV10-3
clone size: many
D gene: TRBD1
J gene: TRBJ2-5
CDR3 protein: CAISESRTGKETQYF
CDR3 DNA: TGTGCCATCAGTGAGTCCAGGACAGGGAAAGAGACCCAGTACTTC

V gene: TRBV29-1
clone size: NA
D gene: TRBD2
J gene: TRBJ2-1
CDR3 protein: CSVRTSGYEQFF
CDR3 DNA: TGCAGCGTCCGGACTAGCGGGTATGAGCAGTTCTTC

V gene: TRBV7-9
clone size: many
D gene: NA
J gene: TRBJ2-1
CDR3 protein: CASSFGFGEQFF
CDR3 DNA: TGTGCCAGCAGCTTTGGTTTTGGTGAGCAGTTCTTC

V gene: TRBV28
clone size: many
D gene: NA
J gene: TRBJ1-1
CDR3 protein: CASSLSFGGSTEAFF
CDR3 DNA: TGTGCCAGCAGTTTGTCCTTCGGGGGGAGCACTGAAGCTTTCTTT

V gene: TRBV7-3
clone size: NA
D gene: NA
J gene: TRBJ2-1
CDR3 protein: CASSLDNSYNEQFF
CDR3 DNA: TGTGCCAGCAGCCTAGACAACTCCTACAATGAGCAGTTCTTC